These 9 T cell receptor beta chains were sequenced from one sample in a study of cytomegalovirus exposure and HLA in healthy donors. Amplification used 60 Vbeta primers and 13 Jbeta primers. Method: immunoSEQ multiplex PCR; TCRdb's copy keeps in-frame clones and lacks some. The sample comprises roughly 150,000 clones, about 80% of which are singletons, and 6.5% to 7.5% rests with the top ten. The specimen sequenced was PBMCs. Source of these receptors: a woman aged 45-60 years in good health and CMV-seropositive.

The chain carries TRBV29-1 and TRBJ1-2; no reliable D call. The ends were cut back, 6 bases at V and 8 bases at J, with 16 bases in the middle. The CDR3 covers 12 residues. Germline CDR1 is SQVTM and CDR2 is ANQGSEA. Here the CDR3 DNA reads TGCAGCGTCAGAGGCCTCATGAGAGGCTACACCTTC. Translation: CSVRGLMRGYTF.

V gene TRBV4-1 combines with J gene TRBJ1-1, with 9 nucleotides matching TRBD1. The CDR3 is 13 amino acids. J lost 5 bases, V lost 3 bases, and 1 base had no gene match. Germline CDR1 reads MGHRA; CDR2 reads YSYEKL. This CDR3 is CASSHGQGTEAFF. In nucleotides, the CDR3 is TGCGCCAGCAGCCATGGACAGGGGACTGAAGCTTTCTTT.

The chain employs TRBV7-2 and TRBJ2-7; D is perhaps TRBD2 (5 bases). Per germline, CDR1 SGHTA and CDR2 FQGNSA. The length of the CDR3 is 14 residues. The germline V and J ends were trimmed by 5 bases and 0 bases, with 11 bases remaining between them. The CDR3 is CASSLQLGSYEQYF. CDR3 bases: TGTGCCAGCAGCCTTCAACTAGGCTCCTACGAGCAGTACTTC.

This clone has only a few counts. The rearrangement uses TRBV6-6 and TRBJ1-1, with TRBD1 as a possible D gene (5 bases). CDR1 is MNHNY and CDR2 is SVGAGI in the germline V gene (reference sequence). The V gene lost 5 bases and the J gene lost 6 bases, with 10 bases spanning the gap. The CDR3 spans 12 residues. DNA for the CDR3: TGTGCCAGCAGTAACCGACAGTCTGAAGCTTTCTTT. Translating gives CASSNRQSEAFF.

The rearrangement links TRBV7-6 to TRBJ2-3; 11 nucleotides agree with TRBD2. V was clipped by 2 bases and J by 4 bases; unmatched bases: 5. Germline V lookup: CDR1 SGHVS, CDR2 FNYEAQ. The CDR3 is made up of 16 amino acids. CDR3 bases: TGTGCCAGCAGCTTACAACTAGCGGGGGATGCAGATACGCAGTATTTT. It is translated as CASSLQLAGDADTQYF.

The rearrangement links TRBV5-1 to TRBJ1-1, with D possibly matching TRBD1 (6 bases). V lost 0 bases and J 7 bases, leaving 7 bases between the germline ends. Germline CDR1 SGHRS, CDR2 YFSETQ. The CDR3 totals 12 residues. This chain's CDR3 is CASSLGGLEAFF. CDR3 sequence (DNA): TGCGCCAGCAGCTTGGGGGGGCTTGAAGCTTTCTTT.

This clone was seen a few times. The chain uses TRBV6-6 and TRBJ2-4; D remains ambiguous. The germline V gene encodes CDR1 MNHNY and CDR2 SVGAGI (reference sequence). CDR3 length: 14 amino acids. V lost 6 bases and J 0 bases, leaving 9 bases between the germline ends. The CDR3 bases are TGTGCCAGCAGGTCCAGTATAGCCAAAAACATTCAGTACTTC. Translating gives CASRSSIAKNIQYF.

This clone was counted a single time. This chain connects TRBV25-1 to TRBJ2-7; D is unresolved. V was cut by 7 bases and J by 3 bases, with 13 bases left in between. Germline lookup yields CDR1 MGHDK and CDR2 SYGVNS. The CDR3 length is 13 residues. CDR3 bases: TGTGCCAGCACACACGCAAGCGTCTACGAGCAGTACTTC. This sequence encodes CASTHASVYEQYF.

The chain has TRBV18 and TRBJ2-2, with 12 bases aligning to TRBD2. Germline trimming cut 5 bases from V and 1 base from J; bases unmatched to any gene: 2. Looked up from germline, CDR1 is KGHSH and CDR2 is LQKENI. The CDR3 contains 16 residues. Here the CDR3 reads CASSKTSGGNTGELFF. As DNA, the CDR3 is TGTGCCAGCTCAAAGACTAGCGGGGGGAACACCGGGGAGCTGTTTTTT.